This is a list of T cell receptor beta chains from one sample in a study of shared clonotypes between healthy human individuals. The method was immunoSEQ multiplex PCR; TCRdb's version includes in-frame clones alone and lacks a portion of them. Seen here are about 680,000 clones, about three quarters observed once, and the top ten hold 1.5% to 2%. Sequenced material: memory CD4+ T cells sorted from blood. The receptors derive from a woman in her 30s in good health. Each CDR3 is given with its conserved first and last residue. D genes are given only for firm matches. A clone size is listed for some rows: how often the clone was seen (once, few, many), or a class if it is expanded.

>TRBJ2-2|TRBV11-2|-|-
TGTGCCAGCAGCTTAGCGGGCGTGCTCACCGGGGAGCTGTTTTTT
CASSLAGVLTGELFF
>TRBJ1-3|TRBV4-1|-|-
TGCGCCAGCAGCCAACCCGAAAAGGGGAAAACTGGAAACACCATATATTTT
CASSQPEKGKTGNTIYF
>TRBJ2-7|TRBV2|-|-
TGTGCCAGCAGTGAGAGGTGGGGTGAGCAGTACTTC
CASSERWGEQYF
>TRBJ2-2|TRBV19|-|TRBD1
TGTGCCAGTAGTAGGGACAGGCCGAACACCGGGGAGCTGTTTTTT
CASSRDRPNTGELFF
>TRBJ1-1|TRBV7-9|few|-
TGTGCCAGCAGCTTATTACACCCGAACACTGAAGCTTTCTTT
CASSLLHPNTEAFF
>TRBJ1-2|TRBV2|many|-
TGTGCCAGCAGTGAAGGGGACTATGGCTACACCTTC
CASSEGDYGYTF
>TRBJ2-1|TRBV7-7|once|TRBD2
TGTGCCAGCAGCCCTAGCGGGAGGGAGAGTGAGCAGTTCTTC
CASSPSGRESEQFF
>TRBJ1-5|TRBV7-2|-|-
TGTGCCAGCAGCTTAGCCCCTCAGGGAGTCGGCCAGCCCCAGCATTTT
CASSLAPQGVGQPQHF
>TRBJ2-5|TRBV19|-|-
TGTGCCAGTAGTAGGGCCTTAGAAGAGACCCAGTACTTC
CASSRALEETQYF
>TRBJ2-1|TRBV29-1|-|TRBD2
TGCAGCGGGAGCGGGAGTATAGTCAATGAGCAGTTCTTC
CSGSGSIVNEQFF
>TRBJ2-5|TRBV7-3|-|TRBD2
TGTGCCAGCAGCTCGCCGACTAGCGGGAGGCGAGAGACCCAGTACTTC
CASSSPTSGRRETQYF
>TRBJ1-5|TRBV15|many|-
TGTGCCACCAGCAGAGGGGGGTTCGGTCAGCCCCAGCATTTT
CATSRGGFGQPQHF
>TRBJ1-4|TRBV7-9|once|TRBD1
TGTGCCAGCAGCGAACTGACAGGGGAAGTCAATGAAAAACTGTTTTTT
CASSELTGEVNEKLFF
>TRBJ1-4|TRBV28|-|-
TGTGCCAGCAGTTTCATTGGGACAAAGGGTGAAAAACTGTTTTTT
CASSFIGTKGEKLFF
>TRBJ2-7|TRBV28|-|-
TGTGCCAGCAGTTTCTCAACTACCGGCTACGAGCAGTACTTC
CASSFSTTGYEQYF
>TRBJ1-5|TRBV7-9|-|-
TGTGCCAGCAGCAACTCGGAGGGGCCGGACCAGCCCCAGCATTTT
CASSNSEGPDQPQHF
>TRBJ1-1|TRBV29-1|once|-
TGCAGCGTCCGACCGTCGAACACTGAAGCTTTCTTT
CSVRPSNTEAFF
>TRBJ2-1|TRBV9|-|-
TGTGCCAGCAGCGTAGACTCAAACAATGAGCAGTTCTTC
CASSVDSNNEQFF
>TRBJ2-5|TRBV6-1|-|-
TGTGCCAGCAGCCGAATGGGTGGAATCCAAGAGACCCAGTACTTC
CASSRMGGIQETQYF
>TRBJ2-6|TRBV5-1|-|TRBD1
TGCGCCAGCACCAGGGGGACAGGCTCTGGGGCCAACGTCCTGACTTTC
CASTRGTGSGANVLTF
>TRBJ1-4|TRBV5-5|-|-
TGTGCCAGCAGCTCGGGGCCTAATGAAAAACTGTTTTTT
CASSSGPNEKLFF
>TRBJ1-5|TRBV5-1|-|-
TGCGCCAGCAGCCATTTTGGCGGGCCCCAGCATTTT
CASSHFGGPQHF
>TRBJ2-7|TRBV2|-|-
TGTGCCAGCAGACAGGATTCCTACGAGCAGTACTTC
CASRQDSYEQYF
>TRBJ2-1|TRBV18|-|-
TGTGCCAGCTCACCACGGGTCGGGAGTGGAGGTCGGGAAGAGCAGTTCTTC
CASSPRVGSGGREEQFF
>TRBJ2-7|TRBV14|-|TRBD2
TGTGCCAGCAGCCAAGGGCTCACGGGAGGGCGTTACGAGCAGTACTTC
CASSQGLTGGRYEQYF
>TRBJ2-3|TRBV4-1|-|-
TGCGCCAGCAGCCGTTTTCCAGGGGAGTTTCCAGATACGCAGTATTTT
CASSRFPGEFPDTQYF